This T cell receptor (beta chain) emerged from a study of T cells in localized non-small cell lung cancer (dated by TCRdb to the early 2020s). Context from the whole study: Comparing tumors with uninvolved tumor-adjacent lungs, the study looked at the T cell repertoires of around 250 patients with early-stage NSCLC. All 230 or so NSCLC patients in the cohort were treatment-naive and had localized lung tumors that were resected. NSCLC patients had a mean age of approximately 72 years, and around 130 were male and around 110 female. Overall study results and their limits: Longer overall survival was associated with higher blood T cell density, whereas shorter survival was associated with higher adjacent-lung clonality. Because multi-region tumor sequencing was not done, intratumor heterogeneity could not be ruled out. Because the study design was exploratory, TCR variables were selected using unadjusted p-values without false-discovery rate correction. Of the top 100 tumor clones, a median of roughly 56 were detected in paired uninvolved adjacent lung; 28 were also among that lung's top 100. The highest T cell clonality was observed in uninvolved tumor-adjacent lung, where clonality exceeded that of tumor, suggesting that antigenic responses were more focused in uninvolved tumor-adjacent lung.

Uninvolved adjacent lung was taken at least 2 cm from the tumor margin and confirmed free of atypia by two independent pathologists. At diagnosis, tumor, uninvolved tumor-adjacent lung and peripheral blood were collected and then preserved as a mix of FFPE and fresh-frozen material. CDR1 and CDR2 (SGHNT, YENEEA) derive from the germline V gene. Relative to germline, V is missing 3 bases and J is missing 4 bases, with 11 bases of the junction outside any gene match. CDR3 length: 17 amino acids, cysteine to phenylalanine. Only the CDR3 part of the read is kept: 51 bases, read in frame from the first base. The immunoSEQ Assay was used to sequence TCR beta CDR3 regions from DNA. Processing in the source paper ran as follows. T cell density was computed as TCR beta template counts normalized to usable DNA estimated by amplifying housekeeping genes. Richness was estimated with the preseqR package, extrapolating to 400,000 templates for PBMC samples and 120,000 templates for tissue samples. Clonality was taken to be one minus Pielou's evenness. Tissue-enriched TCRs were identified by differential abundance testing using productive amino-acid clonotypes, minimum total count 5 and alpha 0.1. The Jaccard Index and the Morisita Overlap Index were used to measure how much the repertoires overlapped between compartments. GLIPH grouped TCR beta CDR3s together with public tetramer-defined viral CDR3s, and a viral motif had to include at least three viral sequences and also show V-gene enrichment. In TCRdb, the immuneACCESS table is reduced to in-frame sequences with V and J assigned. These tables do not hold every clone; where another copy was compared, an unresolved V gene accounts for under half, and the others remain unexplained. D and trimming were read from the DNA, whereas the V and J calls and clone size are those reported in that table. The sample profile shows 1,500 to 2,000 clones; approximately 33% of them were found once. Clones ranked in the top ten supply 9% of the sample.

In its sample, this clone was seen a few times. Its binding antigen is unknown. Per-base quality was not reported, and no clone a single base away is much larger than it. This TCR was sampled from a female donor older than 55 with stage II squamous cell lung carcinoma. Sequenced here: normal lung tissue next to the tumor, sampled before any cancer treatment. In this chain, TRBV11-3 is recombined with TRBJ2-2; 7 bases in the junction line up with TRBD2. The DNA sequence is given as TGTGCCAGCAGCTTCCTCGTATCTAGCGGCTTCACCGGGGAGCTGTTTTTT. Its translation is CASSFLVSSGFTGELFF.